This T cell receptor (beta chain) was sequenced for a study of response to subunit inactivated influenza vaccine listed by TCRdb under 2018. The study in broad terms: To follow how T cells responded to a trivalent subunit inactivated influenza vaccine, the researchers relied on deep quantitative profiling of the T cell receptor repertoire. What the study reported, not specific to this receptor: It was suggested by the authors that each seasonal influenza vaccination may recruit only a limited number of new T cells.

Libraries were constructed by RT-PCR. Instrument on record: Illumina HiSeq 2500. The raw public data were reprocessed by TCRdb itself: fastp quality trimming at Q25, MiXCR clonotype calling, in-frame beta chains only. Duplicate CDR3 protein sequences are folded into a single record with the most common DNA and genes. The sample table holds approximately 530,000 distinct CDR3 sequences, of which around 7.9% were seen once. The ten largest clonotypes hold less than 15% of the sample. At the junction V is shortened by 2 bases and J by 0 bases, with 15 bases in between. The CDR3 sequence holds 17 residues, the cysteine and phenylalanine included. Just CDR3 DNA is preserved here, 51 bases in frame from base 1. Sequences SNHLY (CDR1) and FYNNEI (CDR2) are obtained from the germline V gene. This clonotype showed up just a few times. Its recognized antigen is unknown. No much larger clone is present one base from it, and per-base qualities are unavailable.

The rearrangement combines TRBV2 with TRBJ2-3; no D gene can be assigned with confidence. The sequenced sample was PBMCs from blood, obtained roughly 24 months after vaccination. The source of this sequence is a man aged 45 to 75 who received an inactivated influenza vaccine. Donor details come from another sample of the same person, matched by shared clones. The CDR3 reads as follows: CASSEIGYGLSTDTQYF. The nucleotides are TGTGCCAGCAGTGAAATTGGTTATGGCCTGAGCACAGATACGCAGTATTTT. The variable domain in full, with residues beyond the CDR3 obtained from the reference TRBV2 and TRBJ2-3 genes, is EPEVTQTPSHQVTQMGQEVILRCVPISNHLYFYWYRQILGQKVEFLVSFYNNEISEKSEIFDDQFSVERPDGSNFTLKIRSTKLEDSAMYFCASSEIGYGLSTDTQYFGPGTRLTVL.